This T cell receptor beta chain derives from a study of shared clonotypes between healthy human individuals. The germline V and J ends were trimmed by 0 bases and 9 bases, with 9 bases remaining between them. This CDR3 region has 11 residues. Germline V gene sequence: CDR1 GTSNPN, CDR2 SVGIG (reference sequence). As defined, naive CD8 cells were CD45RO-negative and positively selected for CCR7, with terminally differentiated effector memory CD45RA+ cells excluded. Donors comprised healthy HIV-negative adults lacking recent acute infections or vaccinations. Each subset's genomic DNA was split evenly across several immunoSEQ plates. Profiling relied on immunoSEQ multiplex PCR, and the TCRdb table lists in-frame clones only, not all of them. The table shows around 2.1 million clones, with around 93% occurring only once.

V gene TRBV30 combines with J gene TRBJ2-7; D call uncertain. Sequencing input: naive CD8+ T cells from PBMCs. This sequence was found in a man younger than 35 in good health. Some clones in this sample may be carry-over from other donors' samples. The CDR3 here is CAWSVQVGQYF. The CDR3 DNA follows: TGTGCCTGGAGTGTGCAGGTGGGGCAGTACTTC. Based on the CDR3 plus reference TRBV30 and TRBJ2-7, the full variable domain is SQTIHQWPATLVQPVGSPLSLECTVEGTSNPNLYWYRQAAGRGLQLLFYSVGIGQISSEVPQNLSASRPQDRQFILSSKKLLLSDSGFYLCAWSVQVGQYFGPGTRLTVT.